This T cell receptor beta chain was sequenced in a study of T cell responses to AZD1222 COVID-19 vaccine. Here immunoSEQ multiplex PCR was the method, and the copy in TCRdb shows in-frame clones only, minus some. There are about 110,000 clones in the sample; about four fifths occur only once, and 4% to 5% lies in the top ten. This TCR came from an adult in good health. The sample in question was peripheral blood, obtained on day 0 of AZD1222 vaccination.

CDR3 protein: CASSPGAETQYF. Written as DNA, the CDR3 is TGTGCCAGCAGCCCAGGGGCGGAGACCCAGTACTTC. The rearrangement joins TRBV7-9 to TRBJ2-5, with D maybe TRBD1 (6 bases). The CDR3 runs 12 residues. Trimming removed 5 bases at V and 5 bases at J, with 9 bases between. CDR1 and CDR2 from the germline V gene are SEHNR and FQNEAQ (reference sequence).